The subject of this entry is one T cell receptor beta chain. The antigen is not known. The data were obtained in a study of chemoradiotherapy in HPV16-positive cancers. Study-wide findings and caveats: In HPV16-positive patients, HPV-responsive T-cell expansion tracked better recurrence-free survival. During treatment, candidate HPV-specific clones and E7-related motifs expanded in tumor. HPV-specific T cells were functionally defined from only a couple of HPV16-positive patients.

Germline CDR1 reads SGHDT; CDR2 reads YYEEEE. With 0 bases clipped from V and 0 bases from J, the junction kept 5 bases outside the gene matches. There are 16 residues in the CDR3. TCRdb keeps only in-frame clones here, not all; method: immunoSEQ multiplex PCR. The repertoire holds approximately 32,000 clones, around 77% seen once, with less than 5% in the top ten. The specimen comprised blood, sampled from a patient who underwent chemoradiotherapy. The V gene is TRBV5-6, the J gene TRBJ1-1; TRBD1 matches at 7 bases. This sequence originates from a human donor with HPV-associated anogenital cancer. The CDR3 DNA follows: TGTGCCAGCAGCTTGGACGACAGGGAACTGAACACTGAAGCTTTCTTT. This sequence encodes CASSLDDRELNTEAFF.